The T cell receptor (beta chain) under discussion was sequenced for a study of T cells in localized non-small cell lung cancer. Trimming took 4 bases from V and 4 from J, leaving 11 bases between them. Germline V CDR1 and CDR2: LNHDA, SQIVND (reference sequence). The CDR3 is 13 residues long. Libraries were prepared by immunoSEQ multiplex PCR; TCRdb keeps only in-frame clonotypes and omits some of them. Among about 61,000 clones listed, about 90% were seen once. The sample consisted of peripheral blood, taken before any cancer treatment. This sequence originates from a man aged 35-69 years with stage I squamous cell lung carcinoma. V usage is TRBV19 and J usage is TRBJ2-7; no definite D call. The CDR3 sequence: CASSKSPNYEQYF. As DNA, the CDR3 is TGTGCCAGTAGTAAGTCCCCGAATTACGAGCAGTACTTC.